This T cell receptor (beta chain) was identified in a study of beta chain features in type 1 diabetes (dated 2018 in TCRdb). Background on the whole study: Patients and healthy donors did not differ in mean age, gender distribution, total cell number or subset yield. Regulatory and stem cell-like memory subsets were isolated from only 8 patients and about eight healthy donors, whereas naive and central memory subsets came from all 28 donors. The study compared TCRB repertoires of sorted circulating CD4+ T cell subsets between recently diagnosed type 1 diabetes patients and matched healthy donors. A total of about 100 million sorted cells were examined across all samples, and RNA yield correlated strongly with the number of cells per subset.

V is shortened by 3 bases, J by 5 bases, and the region joining them spans 10 bases. The germline V gene encodes CDR1 MGHDK and CDR2 SYGVNS. The CDR3 goes from the cysteine to the phenylalanine over 13 residues. Of the read, only the CDR3 DNA is kept; its 39 bases are in frame from base 1. Each donor gave one peripheral blood draw, approximately 0.11 L on average, collected into heparinised tubes. Naive, central memory, regulatory and stem cell-like memory CD4+ T cells were sorted on a BD FACSAria II using a panel including CD45RO, CCR7, CD25, CD127, CD95 and CD27. A purity above 98% was achieved for all sorted populations. PBMCs were isolated immediately by Lymphoprep density gradient centrifugation and stained directly without culture. Samples were stained and sorted in pairs, with one healthy donor and one patient per experiment, so that batch effects were minimized. Summary of the overall study and its limitations: Because cDNA rather than genomic DNA was sequenced, highly expressing activated cells could have been over-represented, although no difference in activation and CD3 levels was found between groups. Type 1 diabetes patients showed a moderate but significant shortening of TCRB CDR3 length in all four CD4+ subsets. Because the HLA sub-analyses included only small numbers of individuals, any influence of HLA type on TCRB rearrangement was left unresolved. PCR might favor shorter templates, but patient and control samples were amplified and corrected together, so any skew would affect both groups equally. Naive, central memory and regulatory TCRB repertoires appeared to be more alike among patients than among healthy donors. At VDJ recombination sites, type 1 diabetes patients had fewer insertions and more deleted nucleotides, which implies abnormalities in thymic rearrangement.

The entire isolated RNA was reverse transcribed using the High Capacity cDNA Reverse Transcription Kit, and thus expressed TCRB transcripts were sequenced. Naive, central memory and regulatory T cell samples underwent deep immunoSEQ sequencing, averaging about 3.57 million total reads per sample. After sorted cells were lysed in RLT buffer, RNA was extracted with DNase-treated RNeasy Micro or Mini kits, with the choice depending on cell number. To prevent cross-contamination, every cell subset was processed on its own, while patient and healthy donor samples were processed together. Using the immunoSEQ multiplex PCR, TCRB sequences were amplified from cDNA into 87-bp fragments spanning the CDR3 region. Sequencing of the amplicons was performed on the Illumina HiSeq platform. The published analysis was carried out like this. PCR bias was computationally corrected using synthetic template baselines, reads within Hamming distance 2 were collapsed, and singletons that could not be merged were discarded. Reads were aligned to IMGT to assign V, D and J genes, CDR3 length, and insertions or deletions at six rearrangement sites. Within each subset, clonotype counts were normalized to the number of sorted cells before true diversity and Gini coefficients were calculated with the tcR R package. The overlap coefficient, calculated on TCRB nucleotide sequences, was used to measure repertoire sharing. Out-of-frame TCRB sequences from naive cells were analyzed to stand in for the pre-selection repertoire. TCRdb re-hosts the immuneACCESS table, in-frame sequences only. Its copies lack some clones; in the studies checked, an unresolved V gene accounts for under half of them, and the cause for the rest is not known. For V, J and clone size, that table is used; D and trimming come from the DNA. The sample table shows about 260,000 clones, and about 63% are seen once. Approximately 0.053% of the sample comes from the top ten.

Points on this clone: Its target antigen remains unknown. Base qualities are missing; no much larger clone stands one base away.

The chain links TRBV25-1 with TRBJ2-5; the D gene remains uncertain. Source material: naive CD4+ T cells from blood. The sample's cell subset or site, from its label and the paper: true naive CD4+ T cells. The TCR sequence derives from a man younger than 40 in good health. The base sequence is TGTGCCAGCAGTGACCGGGTAGTGGAGACCCAGTACTTC. Translated, this gives CASSDRVVETQYF. The variable domain in full, with residues beyond the CDR3 obtained from the reference TRBV25-1 and TRBJ2-5 genes, is EADIYQTPRYLVIGTGKKITLECSQTMGHDKMYWYQQDPGMELHLIHYSYGVNSTEKGDLSSESTVSRIRTEHFPLTLESARPSHTSQYLCASSDRVVETQYFGPGTRLLVL.